This is a list of T cell receptor beta chains from one sample in a study of T cell repertoires in cytomegalovirus infection. TCRdb ran MiXCR on the reads and lists one entry per CDR3 protein. This repertoire shows approximately 500,000 distinct CDR3 sequences, approximately 17% found once; its top ten account for around 25%. Sequencing input: CD8+ T cells from PBMCs. Receptors originate from a human donor in good health (CMV status not recorded). Some clones in this sample may be carry-over from other donors' samples. The CDR3 runs from the conserved cysteine through the conserved F or W. Each record gives: D gene, V gene, clone size, J gene, CDR3 protein, CDR3 DNA. A D gene is named only where the DNA matches it firmly. Expanded clones are given a class, and other clones once, few, many or no size at all.

.	TRBV7-9	few	TRBJ1-4	CASSRAEDEKLFF	TGTGCCAGCAGCCGTGCCGAAGATGAAAAACTGTTTTTT
TRBD1	TRBV2	few	TRBJ2-7	CASSETPTGTEIYEQYF	TGTGCCAGCAGTGAAACTCCTACCGGGACAGAAATCTACGAGCAGTACTTC
.	TRBV7-8	many	TRBJ2-2	CASLGGRNTGELFF	TGTGCCAGCCTCGGGGGGCGAAACACCGGGGAGCTGTTTTTT
.	TRBV14	.	TRBJ2-7	CASSQDLPLRAFEQYF	TGTGCCAGCAGCCAAGATTTGCCTTTGAGGGCTTTCGAGCAGTACTTC
.	TRBV18	few	TRBJ2-1	CASSPPTLDEQFF	TGTGCCAGCTCACCACCTACCCTGGATGAGCAGTTCTTC
.	TRBV11-2	.	TRBJ1-2	CASSPALGQWEQYGYTF	TGTGCCAGCAGCCCCGCACTAGGACAGTGGGAGCAATATGGCTACACCTTC
TRBD1	TRBV2	.	TRBJ1-3	CATTLSDRGKGNTIYF	TGTGCCACCACCCTTTCGGACAGGGGAAAAGGAAACACCATATATTTT
.	TRBV7-9	many	TRBJ1-4	CASSNRRGGATNEKLFF	TGTGCCAGCAGCAACCGGCGGGGAGGCGCAACTAATGAAAAACTGTTTTTT
.	TRBV28	few	TRBJ1-2	CASSPNRARGYTF	TGTGCCAGCAGTCCAAACAGGGCTAGAGGCTACACCTTC
.	TRBV7-9	few	TRBJ1-6	CASSLGGWDSPLHF	TGTGCCAGCAGCTTAGGAGGGTGGGATTCACCCCTCCACTTT
.	TRBV24-1	few	TRBJ1-2	CATSNNSRTGVNYGYTF	TGTGCCACCAGTAACAACAGCAGGACTGGGGTTAACTATGGCTACACCTTC
.	TRBV7-6	.	TRBJ1-1	CASSLALTGADTEAFF	TGTGCCAGCAGCTTAGCGCTGACGGGGGCGGACACTGAAGCTTTCTTT
.	TRBV20-1	.	TRBJ2-1	CSAREGTAAYNEQFF	TGCAGTGCTAGGGAGGGGACAGCGGCCTACAATGAGCAGTTCTTC
TRBD1	TRBV4-2	many	TRBJ1-2	CASSQVKQQGFYGYTF	TGTGCCAGCAGCCAAGTAAAGCAACAGGGGTTCTATGGCTACACCTTC
TRBD2	TRBV27	.	TRBJ2-1	CASSLSYLAGSSYNEQFF	TGTGCCAGCAGTTTATCTTACCTAGCGGGTAGCTCCTACAATGAGCAGTTCTTC
TRBD1	TRBV7-9	few	TRBJ2-2	CASSLRDRGTGELFF	TGTGCCAGCAGCCTGCGTGACAGGGGTACCGGGGAGCTGTTTTTT
.	TRBV11-2	.	TRBJ1-2	CASSFADGWGYTF	TGTGCCAGCAGCTTCGCAGACGGATGGGGCTACACCTTC
.	TRBV5-6	many	TRBJ1-1	CASSLGAPNTEAFF	TGTGCCAGCAGTTTAGGGGCGCCGAACACTGAAGCTTTCTTT
TRBD1	TRBV7-8	many	TRBJ2-7	CASSPAGTGDEQYF	TGTGCCAGCAGCCCCGCGGGGACAGGGGACGAGCAGTACTTC
.	TRBV28	many	TRBJ2-1	CASSLVMQVVYNEQFF	TGTGCCAGCAGTTTAGTAATGCAGGTCGTGTACAATGAGCAGTTCTTC
.	TRBV28	.	TRBJ2-2	CASRNLNTGELFF	TGTGCCAGCAGGAATTTGAACACCGGGGAGCTGTTTTTT
.	TRBV14	few	TRBJ2-1	CASSHWTAYNEQFF	TGTGCCAGCAGCCACTGGACAGCTTACAATGAGCAGTTCTTC
.	TRBV27	many	TRBJ2-3	CASSQTANPTADTQYF	TGTGCCAGCAGCCAGACAGCCAACCCGACGGCAGATACGCAGTATTTT
.	TRBV19	.	TRBJ2-3	CASTGWGTDTQYF	TGTGCCAGTACGGGGTGGGGCACAGATACGCAGTATTTT
TRBD1	TRBV7-9	many	TRBJ1-2	CASSFPTGGSRGYTF	TGTGCCAGCAGCTTCCCGACAGGGGGTTCGCGTGGCTACACCTTC
TRBD1	TRBV20-1	.	TRBJ1-5	CSARTGGGNQPQHF	TGCAGTGCTCGAACAGGGGGCGGCAATCAGCCCCAGCATTTT
.	TRBV19	many	TRBJ1-1	CASENPGPLGGTEAFF	TGTGCCAGCGAGAACCCGGGACCTCTAGGAGGGACTGAAGCTTTCTTT
TRBD1	TRBV29-1	many	TRBJ1-2	CSCTPGGNEGYTF	TGCAGCTGCACCCCAGGGGGAAATGAAGGCTACACCTTC
TRBD1	TRBV7-9	many	TRBJ2-2	CASTPRRRQGVAGELFF	TGTGCCAGCACCCCGAGGAGGAGGCAGGGGGTTGCCGGGGAGCTGTTTTTT
TRBD1	TRBV28	few	TRBJ2-7	CASSYLGTGGHEQYF	TGTGCCAGCAGTTACCTCGGGACAGGGGGCCACGAGCAGTACTTC
TRBD2	TRBV12-3/TRBV12-4	.	TRBJ2-7	CASSFRGAGGHEQYF	TGTGCCAGCAGTTTTAGGGGAGCGGGAGGCCACGAGCAGTACTTC
TRBD1	TRBV11-2	many	TRBJ1-1	CASSSWEPKDRAAFF	TGTGCCAGCAGCAGTTGGGAACCCAAGGACAGGGCAGCTTTCTTT
.	TRBV10-3	.	TRBJ2-7	CAISEPGTRYEQYF	TGTGCCATCAGTGAGCCCGGGACCCGATACGAGCAGTACTTC
.	TRBV12-3/TRBV12-4	.	TRBJ2-1	CASSLSCSYNEQFF	TGTGCCAGCAGCCTGAGCTGCTCCTACAATGAGCAGTTCTTC
.	TRBV5-5	few	TRBJ1-6	CASSWMITPLHF	TGTGCCAGCAGCTGGATGATCACACCCCTCCACTTT
TRBD1	TRBV7-8	many	TRBJ1-5	CASSLHNRGRSNQPQHF	TGTGCCAGCAGCTTACACAACAGGGGTAGAAGCAATCAGCCCCAGCATTTT
.	TRBV6-1	many	TRBJ1-5	CASSEVVQGGQPQHF	TGTGCCAGCAGTGAAGTGGTCCAAGGGGGACAGCCCCAGCATTTT
.	TRBV20-1	few	TRBJ1-3	CSAGTGISGNTIYF	TGCAGTGCTGGTACAGGGATCTCTGGAAACACCATATATTTT